This TCR beta chain was captured in a study of blood T cell repertoires in COVID-19. Study-level background: Acute-phase and convalescent COVID-19 samples originated in the United States, Italy and Spain.

Germline loops: CDR1 MNHEY, CDR2 SVGAGI. This CDR3 region has 15 residues. The ends lost 5 bases at V and 4 bases at J; junction bases unmatched: 6. TCRdb keeps only in-frame clones here, not all; method: immunoSEQ multiplex PCR. The sample holds about 200,000 clones, roughly 77% seen once. The Seattle patients, enrolled during active infection, were followed longitudinally. The sequenced sample was peripheral blood. This TCR was sampled from a middle-aged woman with COVID-19, enrolled during active disease. V and J are TRBV6-5 and TRBJ2-2; 8 bases map to TRBD2. The CDR3, as DNA: TGTGCCAGCAGTCCCGGGACTAGTGTCACCGGGGAGCTGTTTTTT. Protein product: CASSPGTSVTGELFF.